The rows below give T cell receptor beta chains drawn from one sample of a study of blood T cell repertoires in COVID-19. Some clones are missing from TCRdb's copy, which holds only in-frame ones; the method was immunoSEQ multiplex PCR. The sample has almost 45,000 clones; approximately 80% are singletons. The sequenced material came from peripheral blood. Every receptor here comes from a man older than 75 with acute or convalescent COVID-19. The CDR3 runs from the conserved cysteine through the conserved F or W. A D gene is named only where the DNA matches it firmly. Expanded clones get a size class; other rows say once, few or many, or leave the size out.

V gene	J gene	clone size	D gene	CDR3 DNA	CDR3 protein
TRBV5-1	TRBJ2-3	NA	NA	TGCGCCAGCAGCTTTAATAGAGGGGGGGCCGCCAGCACAGATACGCAGTATTTT	CASSFNRGGAASTDTQYF
TRBV5-4	TRBJ2-2	NA	NA	TGTGCCAGCAGCACTGACAGTAGCACCGGGGAGCTGTTTTTT	CASSTDSSTGELFF
TRBV5-1	TRBJ2-1	NA	TRBD2	TGCGCCAGCAGTTCAGGACTAGCCTACAATGAGCAGTTCTTC	CASSSGLAYNEQFF
TRBV10-3	TRBJ2-7	NA	TRBD2	TGTGCCATCAGTGAGTCCGGGGGGAGGGTGAGGACCTACGAGCAGTACTTC	CAISESGGRVRTYEQYF
TRBV28	TRBJ1-1	NA	NA	TGTGCCACCTGGACACTGAACACTGAAGCTTTCTTT	CATWTLNTEAFF
TRBV6-5	TRBJ1-1	NA	NA	TGTGCCAGCAGTTACTCGAGAGGAGCTAATGAAGCTTTCTTT	CASSYSRGANEAFF
TRBV20-1	TRBJ2-1	NA	NA	TGCAGTGCTAGTCAGTTCTCCTACAATGAGCAGTTCTTC	CSASQFSYNEQFF
TRBV10-3	TRBJ1-4	NA	TRBD1	TGTGCCATCAGTGAGGCAGGGGGCCAGGAAAAACTGTTTTTT	CAISEAGGQEKLFF
TRBV28	TRBJ2-5	NA	NA	TGTGCCAGCAGTAGGGTAGGGGCTCGTAACCAAGAGACCCAGTACTTC	CASSRVGARNQETQYF
TRBV5-5	TRBJ2-1	NA	TRBD2	TGTGCCAGCAGCTTGGCCATAACTAGCGCCTCCTACAATGAGCAGTTCTTC	CASSLAITSASYNEQFF
TRBV19	TRBJ1-1	NA	NA	TGTGCCAGTAGTATCAACAGCTTGGGCACTGAAGCTTTCTTT	CASSINSLGTEAFF
TRBV28	TRBJ1-1	few	NA	TGTGCCAGCAGTTTAAGGGGCCGAAACACTGAAGCTTTCTTT	CASSLRGRNTEAFF
TRBV28	TRBJ2-5	NA	TRBD2	TGTGCCAGCAGACGTGGGACTAGCGGGAGTCAGACCCAGTACTTC	CASRRGTSGSQTQYF
TRBV5-1	TRBJ1-6	NA	TRBD1	TGCGCCAGCAGCTTCGACGACAGGGCCAATTCACCCCTCCACTTT	CASSFDDRANSPLHF
TRBV10-1	TRBJ2-7	NA	TRBD2	TGCGCCAGCAGTGAGTCGAGACTAGCGGAAGCCTACGAGCAGTACTTC	CASSESRLAEAYEQYF
TRBV4-1	TRBJ2-3	NA	TRBD1	TGCGCCAGCAGCCGCTCGCCCCATTACAGGGGGGCCGACACAGATACGCAGTATTTT	CASSRSPHYRGADTDTQYF
TRBV10-3	TRBJ1-4	NA	NA	TGTGCCACCGGGGGGGGGTCAAAAAATGAAAAACTGTTTTTT	CATGGGSKNEKLFF
TRBV4-1	TRBJ2-5	NA	TRBD1	TGCGCCAGCAGCCCTGGACAGGGACAGACCCAGTACTTC	CASSPGQGQTQYF
TRBV6-5	TRBJ1-1	NA	NA	TGTGCCAGCAAGTTGGACAGCTCGAACACTGAAGCTTTCTTT	CASKLDSSNTEAFF
TRBV25-1	TRBJ2-1	NA	TRBD2	TGTGCCAGCAGTCCCCCGGGACTAGCGGGAGGAAAGCAGTTCTTC	CASSPPGLAGGKQFF
TRBV29-1	TRBJ1-4	NA	NA	TGCAGCGTTGACAGGGGTGAAAAACTGTTTTTT	CSVDRGEKLFF
TRBV7-9	TRBJ2-1	few	NA	TGTGCCAGCAGCTTAGTAGGGCAGGGTATCGATGAGCAGTTCTTC	CASSLVGQGIDEQFF
TRBV12-3/TRBV12-4	TRBJ2-1	NA	NA	TGTGCCAGCACCCCCCAAAACAATGAGCAGTTCTTC	CASTPQNNEQFF
TRBV24-1	TRBJ2-1	NA	TRBD1	TGTGCCACCAGTGATCCAGGGGGAATGAGAGACAATGAGCAGTTCTTC	CATSDPGGMRDNEQFF
TRBV2	TRBJ1-2	NA	NA	TGTGCCAGCAGGCGGTCCCTCTATGGCTACACCTTC	CASRRSLYGYTF
TRBV7-2	TRBJ2-7	NA	TRBD2	TGTGCCAGCAGCTTATACGCGGGAACTAGCGGGAGGGCCCTCTACGAGCAGTACTTC	CASSLYAGTSGRALYEQYF
TRBV4-1	TRBJ2-3	NA	NA	TGCGCCAGCAGCCCCAGCGCTAACGGGGATACGCAGTATTTT	CASSPSANGDTQYF
TRBV7-3	TRBJ2-5	few	TRBD1	TGTGCCAGCAGCCGTTCCGGACAGGGAATACAAGAGACCCAGTACTTC	CASSRSGQGIQETQYF
TRBV7-9	TRBJ1-2	once	NA	TGTGCCAGCAGCCCGTCCGGGTCTAACTATGGCTACACCTTC	CASSPSGSNYGYTF
TRBV9	TRBJ2-7	NA	TRBD1	TGTGCCAGCAGCTCCGACAGGGGACTCCTTGACGAGCAGTACTTC	CASSSDRGLLDEQYF
TRBV7-9	TRBJ1-1	few	NA	TGTGCCAGCAGCTTAGCCCAGGCCACCGAAGCTTTCTTT	CASSLAQATEAFF
TRBV2	TRBJ2-1	NA	TRBD1	TGTGCCACCCCAACCAGGGACAGGGTAAGAAGCTCCTACAATGAGCAGTTCTTC	CATPTRDRVRSSYNEQFF
TRBV3-1/TRBV3-2	TRBJ1-2	NA	TRBD1	TGTGCCAGCAGCCGAGGACAGGGCGGAAACTATGGCTACACCTTC	CASSRGQGGNYGYTF
TRBV5-6	TRBJ2-7	few	TRBD1	TGTGCCAGCGGACCTTTGGACAGGGTCAACGAGCAGTACTTC	CASGPLDRVNEQYF
TRBV28	TRBJ1-2	NA	NA	TGTGCCACGGCTAACTATGGCTACACCTTC	CATANYGYTF
TRBV27	TRBJ1-2	NA	NA	TGTGCCAGCATCGGGGGGGGCTACACCTTC	CASIGGGYTF
TRBV19	TRBJ2-5	NA	NA	TGTGCCAGTAGTATTCCGCACAGGGAAGAGACCCAGTACTTC	CASSIPHREETQYF
TRBV27	TRBJ2-1	NA	TRBD1	TGTGCCAGCAGTTCCGGACAGGGAATATGGGGGCAGTTCTTC	CASSSGQGIWGQFF
TRBV11-2	TRBJ2-7	few	NA	TGTGCCAGCAGCCTGACGGGGTTATCTAGAGAGCAGTACTTC	CASSLTGLSREQYF
TRBV7-3	TRBJ2-2	NA	NA	TGTGCCAGCAGCCTAGGGGGTTTCACCGGGGAGCTGTTTTTT	CASSLGGFTGELFF
TRBV7-6	TRBJ2-7	NA	TRBD2	TGTGCCAGCAGCCAAGGGACTACCTCCTACGAGCAGTACTTC	CASSQGTTSYEQYF
TRBV28	TRBJ1-2	NA	NA	TGTGCCAGCAGCCAGCAGGTCAGAGCTAACTATGGCTACACCTTC	CASSQQVRANYGYTF
TRBV7-9	TRBJ2-7	NA	NA	TGTGCCAGCAGCTCCCTCCGGGGGAAGGCCTACGAGCAGTACTTC	CASSSLRGKAYEQYF
TRBV3-1/TRBV3-2	TRBJ1-3	NA	NA	TGTGCCAGCAGCCAAATGGTGGGGGCCCAAAACACCATATATTTT	CASSQMVGAQNTIYF
TRBV2	TRBJ2-2	NA	TRBD1	TGTGCCAGCAGTGAGGAAGGGACAGGGATTGTCACCGGGGAGCTGTTTTTT	CASSEEGTGIVTGELFF
TRBV5-1	TRBJ2-7	NA	TRBD1	TGCGCCACTCTCCGGGACAGGGCTATCGAGCAGTACTTC	CATLRDRAIEQYF
TRBV19	TRBJ1-5	once	TRBD1	TGTGCCAGTAGTCTTACAGGGGGCGGTCAGCCCCAGCATTTT	CASSLTGGGQPQHF
TRBV4-1	TRBJ2-7	NA	NA	TGCGCCAGCAGCCTGAACGCTAATTACGAGCAGTACTTC	CASSLNANYEQYF
TRBV7-8	TRBJ1-4	NA	TRBD1	TGTGCCAGCAGCGCTTCCGGGACAGGGCTTGAAAAACTGTTTTTT	CASSASGTGLEKLFF
TRBV5-1	TRBJ2-7	NA	NA	TGCGCCAGCAGCTTGGTGCGTTATTCGGAGGACGAGCAGTACTTC	CASSLVRYSEDEQYF
TRBV5-4	TRBJ2-2	NA	TRBD1	TGTGCCAGCAGCCCTAGACAGGGTATTACGGGGGAGCTGTTTTTT	CASSPRQGITGELFF
TRBV4-1	TRBJ2-7	few	NA	TGCGCCAGCAGCCAAGGTGGGCCTGGCCCCTACGAGCAGTACTTC	CASSQGGPGPYEQYF
TRBV7-2	TRBJ1-5	once	NA	TGTGCCAGCAGTAGGGCGGGAAGGGTCAATCAGCCCCAGCATTTT	CASSRAGRVNQPQHF
TRBV14	TRBJ2-1	NA	TRBD2	TGTGCCAGCAGCCACGTAGCGGGAGGAACGGCTGAGCAGTTCTTC	CASSHVAGGTAEQFF